Listed here are 30 T cell receptor beta chains from one sample, sequenced in a study of T cell responses to AZD1222 COVID-19 vaccine (dated by TCRdb to about 2021). Libraries were made using the immunoSEQ multiplex PCR assay. TCRdb took over this immuneACCESS table, retaining in-frame rearrangements with V and J assigned. Such tables are incomplete; in checked studies, under half of the missing clones stem from an unresolved V gene, and the remainder is unexplained. This sample holds 150,000 or so clones; roughly 93% were observed only once. The ten largest clones capture around 0.99% of the sample. The intended sense of this specimen's time point label: about 28 days (+/-7) after the second vaccine dose. Here the sequenced sample was peripheral blood, taken 28 days after the second AZD1222 dose. The receptors come from an adult who received the AZD1222 COVID-19 vaccine.

The chain carries TRBV3-1 (or the pseudogene TRBV3-2) and TRBJ1-1, with D uncertain. Trimming stripped 1 base from V and 10 bases from J, with 13 bases between. Germline values: CDR1 LGHDT, CDR2 YNNKEL (reference sequence). The CDR3 runs to 13 residues. CDR3 region: CASSQGWGVRAFF. DNA of the CDR3: TGTGCCAGCAGCCAAGGTTGGGGAGTTCGAGCTTTCTTT.

This chain joins TRBV12-5 and TRBJ1-4; D is unclear. V was trimmed by 6 bases and J by 4 bases, leaving 9 bases between them. The CDR3 is 13 amino acids. Germline lookup yields CDR1 LGHNT and CDR2 FRNRAP. The CDR3 loop reads CASGRGVNEKLFF. The CDR3 coding sequence is TGTGCTAGTGGGCGTGGGGTTAATGAAAAACTGTTTTTT. The full variable domain, in which reference TRBV12-5 and TRBJ1-4 provide the parts outside the CDR3, is DARVTQTPRHKVTEMGQEVTMRCQPILGHNTVFWYRQTMMQGLELLAYFRNRAPLDDSGMPKDRFSAEMPDATLATLKIQPSEPRDSAVYFCASGRGVNEKLFFGSGTQLSVL.

V gene TRBV7-3 combines with J gene TRBJ1-3; D is uncertain. This CDR3 spans 14 amino acids. Trimming cost V 2 bases and J 0 bases, with 5 bases left between them. CDR1 SGHTA and CDR2 FQGTGA come from the germline V gene. The CDR3: CASSLLGSGNTIYF. In nucleotides, the CDR3 is TGTGCCAGCAGCTTACTGGGCTCTGGAAACACCATATATTTT.

J is TRBJ2-7 and V is TRBV27, with a possible D match to TRBD1 (7 bases). V was shortened by 5 bases and J by 3 bases, with 14 bases between the two germline ends. The CDR3 has 14 amino acids. Germline assignment: CDR1 MNHEY and CDR2 SMNVEV (reference sequence). As DNA, the CDR3 is TGTGCCAGCAGTACGGGGGACAGCTTCTACGAGCAGTACTTC. It codes for CASSTGDSFYEQYF.

This clone has just one count. This sequence joins TRBV9 and TRBJ2-1; perhaps TRBD1 as D (7 bases). CDR1 and CDR2 (germline): SGDLS, YYNGEE. This CDR3 spans 17 amino acids. V was cut by 0 bases and J by 6 bases, with 19 bases left in between. In nucleotides, the CDR3 is TGTGCCAGCAGCGTAGAGGAGGGACAGTTAGGTTTCAATGAGCAGTTCTTC. Amino acid sequence: CASSVEEGQLGFNEQFF.

This rearrangement joins TRBV11-3 to TRBJ2-7, with a weak D call TRBD1 (6 bases). V was clipped by 3 bases and J by 2 bases, with 14 bases between them. This CDR3 is built from 15 residues. Germline assignment: CDR1 SGHNT and CDR2 YENEEA. CDR3 amino acids: CASSLDTGPPYEQYF. The CDR3 DNA sequence: TGTGCCAGCAGCTTGGACACAGGGCCCCCCTACGAGCAGTACTTC.

The chain employs TRBV11-1 and TRBJ2-7; 7 bases are shared with TRBD1. The length of the CDR3 is 15 residues. The V and J ends lost 5 bases and 6 bases, in that order; junction bases with no gene match: 13. The germline gives CDR1 SGHAT, CDR2 FQDESV (reference sequence). The CDR3 loop is CASSGRTGMFGEQYF. The CDR3 region has the DNA TGTGCCAGCAGCGGCCGGACAGGAATGTTTGGCGAGCAGTACTTC.

The chain recombines TRBV5-1 with TRBJ2-7, with 8 bases fitting TRBD1. The CDR3 spans 18 residues. V shed 0 bases and J 5 bases; nucleotides not matched to a gene: 16. CDR1 is SGHRS, CDR2 YFSETQ, per germline. The CDR3: CASSLGALAGGPPHEQYF. CDR3 coding DNA: TGCGCCAGCAGCTTGGGAGCATTAGCAGGGGGCCCCCCACACGAGCAGTACTTC.

The genes are TRBV6-5 and TRBJ2-7; D is ambiguous. This CDR3 is 13 amino acids long. Trimming pared 0 bases from V and 4 bases from J, leaving 7 bases between. CDR1 MNHEY and CDR2 SVGAGI come from the germline V gene. The CDR3 is CASSYSGRYEQYF. The CDR3 nucleotides are TGTGCCAGCAGTTACTCAGGCAGGTACGAGCAGTACTTC.

The chain links TRBV10-3 to TRBJ1-2; tentative D call: TRBD1 (5 bases). Germline assignment: CDR1 ENHRY and CDR2 SYGVKD. The length of the CDR3 is 15 residues. V shed 0 bases and J shed 8 bases, with 16 bases lying between them. The CDR3 here is CAISESLGQADGYTF. The CDR3 DNA sequence: TGTGCCATCAGTGAGTCCCTCGGACAAGCCGACGGCTACACCTTC.

This clone occurred a few times. The rearrangement links TRBV2 to TRBJ2-6, with 7 nucleotides matching TRBD2. The CDR3 totals 18 residues. V shed 3 bases, J shed 0 bases, and the junction held 8 bases outside the gene matches. CDR1 SNHLY and CDR2 FYNNEI come from the germline V gene. In nucleotides, the CDR3 is TGTGCCAGCAGTGAGGGTCCCGGCGGGAGCTCTGGGGCCAACGTCCTGACTTTC. This encodes CASSEGPGGSSGANVLTF.

The chain combines TRBV30 with TRBJ1-3; TRBD1 matches at 7 bases. CDR3 size: 14 residues. The germline CDR1 and CDR2 sequences are GTSNPN and SVGIG (reference sequence). V shed 4 bases, J shed 2 bases, and the junction held 5 bases outside the gene matches. The CDR3 here is CAWKRGRAGNTIYF. CDR3 sequence (DNA): TGTGCCTGGAAGAGGGGGCGAGCTGGAAACACCATATATTTT.

This chain links TRBV3-1 (or the pseudogene TRBV3-2) with TRBJ1-6; 8 bases map to TRBD1. The CDR3 runs to 15 residues. Germline V lookup: CDR1 LGHDT, CDR2 YNNKEL (reference sequence). V lost 6 bases to trimming and J lost 3 bases; unmatched junction nucleotides: 4. The CDR3 region has the DNA TGTGCCAGCAGTCAACAGGGGGTCTATAATTCACCCCTCCACTTT. Protein: CASSQQGVYNSPLHF.

Written as DNA, the CDR3 is TGCGCCAGCAGAACAGGGGGCTGGGATAGCGGGAGAGATCGGCAGTACTTC. Amino acids: CASRTGGWDSGRDRQYF. The genes are TRBV5-1 and TRBJ2-7; D tentatively fits TRBD1 or TRBD2 (9 bases each). This CDR3 has 17 residues. Trimming shortened V by 5 bases and J by 9 bases, and 30 bases separated the two germline ends. CDR1 and CDR2 (germline): SGHRS, YFSETQ.

V usage is TRBV9 and J usage is TRBJ1-6; D remains unclear. Trimming took 0 bases from V and 12 from J, leaving 10 bases between them. Germline V gene lookup returns CDR1 SGDLS and CDR2 YYNGEE. There are 13 residues in the CDR3. Written as DNA, the CDR3 is TGTGCCAGCAGCGTAGATCAGCTTTTACCCCTCCACTTT. The encoded protein is CASSVDQLLPLHF.

The chain recombines TRBV11-3 with TRBJ2-1; TRBD2 agrees at 8 bases. V was clipped by 3 bases and J by 6 bases; unmatched bases: 7. The CDR3 is 15 residues long. Per the germline V gene, CDR1 is SGHNT and CDR2 is YENEEA. The CDR3 loop reads CASSFFSGSGNEQFF. The CDR3 DNA follows: TGTGCCAGCAGCTTCTTCAGCGGGAGTGGCAATGAGCAGTTCTTC.

The rearrangement links TRBV30 to TRBJ1-2; possibly TRBD1 for D (5 bases). V was cut by 5 bases and J by 4 bases, with 17 bases left in between. The germline V gene encodes CDR1 GTSNPN and CDR2 SVGIG (reference sequence). The CDR3 extends over 14 amino acids. CDR3 protein: CAWVRRGSSYGYTF. The CDR3 DNA follows: TGTGCCTGGGTTCGAAGGGGTAGCAGCTATGGCTACACCTTC.

The count of this clone is one. The chain uses TRBV11-3 and TRBJ2-1; D unresolved. Germline V gene sequence: CDR1 SGHNT, CDR2 YENEEA. The V end lost 5 bases, the J end lost 0 bases, and 11 bases lay between the germline ends. The CDR3 consists of 15 residues. CDR3 region: CASSPARSSYNEQFF. For the CDR3, the DNA is TGTGCCAGCAGCCCCGCGAGGAGCTCCTACAATGAGCAGTTCTTC.

This chain connects TRBV9 to TRBJ2-7, with a possible D match to TRBD2 (6 bases). Trimming left V 7 bases short and J 4 bases short, with 15 bases between. Germline assignment: CDR1 SGDLS and CDR2 YYNGEE. This CDR3 spans 13 amino acids. Written as DNA, the CDR3 is TGTGCCAGCTCCATGCTCGCGGGATACGAGCAGTACTTC. Its translation is CASSMLAGYEQYF.

The chain uses TRBV5-1 and TRBJ1-2; D ambiguous. The V end lost 5 bases, the J end lost 4 bases, and 12 bases lay between the germline ends. In germline, CDR1 is SGHRS, CDR2 YFSETQ. The CDR3 loop spans 13 amino acids. The CDR3 DNA follows: TGCGCCAGCAGTCTGGAGGCAGGCTATGGCTACACCTTC. This codes for CASSLEAGYGYTF.

V gene TRBV14 combines with J gene TRBJ2-2; no clear D. The ends were cut back, 1 base at V and 3 bases at J, with 12 bases in the middle. Germline CDR1 SGHDN, CDR2 FVKESK. The CDR3 sequence is 16 residues long. The CDR3 spells CASSQVVSFYTGELFF. DNA for the CDR3: TGTGCCAGCAGCCAAGTGGTTAGTTTCTACACCGGGGAGCTGTTTTTT.

CDR3 in DNA: TGCGCCAGCAGCCCACGGGCTAACTATGGCTACACCTTC. It is translated as CASSPRANYGYTF. The chain recombines TRBV4-1 with TRBJ1-2, with D unclear. The germline gives CDR1 MGHRA, CDR2 YSYEKL. The V end was cut by 4 bases, the J end by 0 bases, with 6 bases between. The CDR3 extends over 13 amino acids.

V usage is TRBV9 and J usage is TRBJ2-7, with D tentatively TRBD1 (6 bases). The CDR3 runs 14 residues. Trimming shortened V by 4 bases and J by 2 bases, and 13 bases separated the two germline ends. Germline loops: CDR1 SGDLS, CDR2 YYNGEE. The CDR3 nucleotides read TGTGCCAGCAGCCCCTTCGGGGACACCTACGAGCAGTACTTC. Translating gives CASSPFGDTYEQYF.

This chain joins TRBV29-1 and TRBJ1-1; the match to TRBD1 covers 7 bases. With V trimmed by 6 bases and J by 5 bases, 9 bases remained unmatched. The CDR3 loop spans 13 amino acids. From germline, CDR1 is SQVTM and CDR2 ANQGSEA. CDR3: CSVGDRAGTEAFF. The CDR3 coding sequence is TGCAGCGTGGGTGACAGGGCAGGTACTGAAGCTTTCTTT.

This chain joins TRBV4-1 and TRBJ1-2; D might be TRBD1 (5 bases). This CDR3 has 16 amino acids. CDR1 is MGHRA, CDR2 YSYEKL, per germline. Trimming took 1 base from V and 3 from J, leaving 15 bases between them. For the CDR3, the DNA is TGCGCCAGCAGCCAAGGGAACCCCGGGGGATACTATGGCTACACCTTC. Translated: CASSQGNPGGYYGYTF.

The chain is built from TRBV2 and TRBJ1-1; TRBD1 is a possible D gene (5 bases). V lost 2 bases, J lost 0 bases, and 13 bases lay in between. This CDR3 contains 16 residues. CDR1 and CDR2 (germline): SNHLY, FYNNEI. The CDR3 bases are TGTGCCAGCAGTGAAACAGGTTTCAACATGAACACTGAAGCTTTCTTT. Translating gives CASSETGFNMNTEAFF.

V usage is TRBV5-1 and J usage is TRBJ2-7, with 7 bases lining up with TRBD2. Losses at the gene ends were 4 bases for V and 3 bases for J; bases not matched to a gene: 4. The CDR3 length is 13 residues. Germline CDR1 and CDR2: SGHRS and YFSETQ. The CDR3 coding sequence is TGCGCCAGCAGCGAACCGGGAGGCTACGAGCAGTACTTC. It is translated as CASSEPGGYEQYF.

This clone was counted once. The rearrangement links TRBV2 to TRBJ2-7, with D maybe TRBD2 (7 bases). Germline CDR1 reads SNHLY; CDR2 reads FYNNEI. V shed 10 bases and J shed 3 bases, with 19 bases lying between them. The CDR3 loop spans 14 amino acids. This CDR3 is CATRRGGAYYEQYF. The CDR3 nucleotides read TGTGCCACCAGGAGGGGGGGCGCGTACTACGAGCAGTACTTC. The full variable domain, in which reference TRBV2 and TRBJ2-7 provide the parts outside the CDR3, is EPEVTQTPSHQVTQMGQEVILRCVPISNHLYFYWYRQILGQKVEFLVSFYNNEISEKSEIFDDQFSVERPDGSNFTLKIRSTKLEDSAMYFCATRRGGAYYEQYFGPGTRLTVT.

This clone was observed a single time. The gene calls are TRBV7-8 and TRBJ2-5, with D possibly being TRBD1 or TRBD2 (5 bases each). CDR1 SGHVS and CDR2 FQNEAQ come from the germline V gene. Trimming stripped 3 bases from V and 2 bases from J, with 16 bases between. The CDR3 has 16 amino acids. The CDR3 region is CASSFTGTYVQETQYF. DNA for the CDR3: TGTGCCAGCAGCTTCACCGGGACCTACGTACAAGAGACCCAGTACTTC.

This clone has a single count. This chain uses TRBV9 with TRBJ1-5; possibly TRBD1 for D (5 bases). This CDR3 is 14 amino acids long. In germline, CDR1 is SGDLS, CDR2 YYNGEE. The V gene lost 5 bases and the J gene lost 7 bases, with 16 bases spanning the gap. The CDR3 sequence: CASSGGDQRQPQHF. CDR3 bases: TGTGCCAGCAGTGGAGGGGATCAACGCCAGCCCCAGCATTTT.